This T cell receptor (beta chain) was recorded in a study of blood T cell repertoires in COVID-19. For the study at large: Samples representing acute and convalescent COVID-19 were sourced from the United States, Italy and Spain.

Trimming took 3 bases from V and 6 from J, leaving 9 bases between them. Germline V gene sequence: CDR1 LGHDT, CDR2 YNNKEL (reference sequence). The CDR3 consists of 13 residues. Original handling: Reference gene primer amplification gave estimated nucleated cell counts. The table came from immunoSEQ multiplex PCR; TCRdb's copy has only in-frame clones and leaves some out. V and J calls and clone size are as listed in that table; D and trimming were resolved from the DNA. The sample records about 200,000 clones, around 84% being singletons. The study recruited people aged about 18 to 89 years across about two dozen US areas.

V and J are TRBV3-1 (or the pseudogene TRBV3-2) and TRBJ2-1, with no clear D. The sample taken for sequencing was PBMCs or T cells enriched from blood (not recorded which). This sequence was found in a middle-aged woman with acute COVID-19. CDR3 sequence reads: CASSQARGNEQFF. CDR3 nucleotide sequence: TGTGCCAGCAGCCAGGCAAGAGGCAATGAGCAGTTCTTC.